This TCR beta chain was sequenced for a study of cytomegalovirus exposure and HLA in healthy donors. General observations from the study: Later analysis associated a missense DCLRE1C variant with TCR beta V- and J-gene trimming.

Of note for this clone: Antigen unknown.

In the PCR, 60 Vbeta and 13 Jbeta primers were used. Sequencing used immunoSEQ multiplex PCR; TCRdb keeps in-frame clones, though not all of them. This table holds 120,000 or so clones, roughly 69% found once. The V gene end was trimmed by 5 bases and the J gene end by 2 bases; junction bases not matched to a gene: 8. Per germline, CDR1 SNHLY and CDR2 FYNNEI. This CDR3 contains 15 residues. The specimen was PBMCs. The TCR sequence derives from a middle-aged woman in good health and CMV-seropositive. V usage is TRBV2 and J usage is TRBJ1-1, with TRBD1 matching 7 bases. CDR3 amino acids: CASSSQGVVNTEAFF. For the CDR3, the DNA is TGTGCCAGCAGTTCCCAGGGGGTGGTTAACACTGAAGCTTTCTTT.